This record looks at one T cell receptor (beta chain) sequence and its context. What it binds is not known. Profiling relied on immunoSEQ multiplex PCR, and the TCRdb table lists in-frame clones only, not all of them. The sample holds just over 350,000 clones, about 90% seen once. These data belong to a study of Ad26.COV2.S vaccination and SARS-CoV-2 variants. The study, taken as a whole, reports: Post-vaccination breadth of spike-specific CD8+ and CD4+ T cell responses was reportedly substantial.

J was trimmed by 2 bases and V by 5 bases; bases with no gene match: 5. This CDR3 has 14 residues. Germline V lookup: CDR1 PRHDT, CDR2 FYEKMQ (reference sequence). Sequencing was performed on peripheral blood, taken after recovery from COVID-19. The genes are TRBV13 and TRBJ1-2; 7 bases are a match to TRBD1. This receptor was identified in a human donor who had recovered from COVID-19. CDR3 protein: CASSHSGGNYGYTF. CDR3 bases: TGTGCCAGCAGCCACTCAGGGGGGAACTATGGCTACACCTTC.